This T cell receptor (beta chain) was sequenced for a study of blood T cell repertoires in COVID-19. About the research overall: The samples span acute and convalescent COVID-19 from the United States, Italy and Spain.

Sequenced by immunoSEQ multiplex PCR; TCRdb stores in-frame clones only, minus some. The sample has more than 95,000 clones; roughly 80% are singletons. V was pared by 5 bases and J by 3 bases, with 11 bases between. The CDR3 length is 13 residues. Germline-derived CDR1 and CDR2 are MNHEY and SVGAGI. The origin of this receptor is a man in his sixties with acute or convalescent COVID-19. This rearrangement joins TRBV6-5 to TRBJ2-7; D perhaps matches TRBD2 (5 bases). The sequenced sample consisted of peripheral blood. In nucleotides, the CDR3 is TGTGCCAGCAGTATAGGACGGGGCTACGAGCAGTACTTC. Translating gives CASSIGRGYEQYF.